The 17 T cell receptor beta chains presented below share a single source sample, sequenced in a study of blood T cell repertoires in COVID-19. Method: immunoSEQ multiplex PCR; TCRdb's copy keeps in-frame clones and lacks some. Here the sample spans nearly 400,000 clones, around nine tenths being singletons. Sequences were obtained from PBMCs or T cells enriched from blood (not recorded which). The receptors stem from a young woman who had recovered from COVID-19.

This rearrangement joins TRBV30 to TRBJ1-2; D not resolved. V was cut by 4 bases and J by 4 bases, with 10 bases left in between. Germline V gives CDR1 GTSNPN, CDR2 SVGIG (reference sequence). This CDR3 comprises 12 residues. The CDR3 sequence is CAWMSLSYGYTF. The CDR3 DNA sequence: TGTGCCTGGATGTCCCTATCCTATGGCTACACCTTC.

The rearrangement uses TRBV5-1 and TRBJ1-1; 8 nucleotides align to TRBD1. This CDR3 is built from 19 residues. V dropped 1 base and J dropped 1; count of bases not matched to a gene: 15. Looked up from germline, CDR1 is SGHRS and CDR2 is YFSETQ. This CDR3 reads CASSLPIDRPGTGNTEAFF. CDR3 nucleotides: TGCGCCAGCAGCTTGCCAATCGATCGTCCCGGGACAGGGAACACTGAAGCTTTCTTT.

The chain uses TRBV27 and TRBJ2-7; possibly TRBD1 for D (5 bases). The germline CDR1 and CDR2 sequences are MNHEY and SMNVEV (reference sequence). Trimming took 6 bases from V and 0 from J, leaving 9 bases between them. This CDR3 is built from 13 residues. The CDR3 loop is CASSPRASYEQYF. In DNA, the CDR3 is TGTGCCAGCAGCCCCAGGGCCTCCTACGAGCAGTACTTC.

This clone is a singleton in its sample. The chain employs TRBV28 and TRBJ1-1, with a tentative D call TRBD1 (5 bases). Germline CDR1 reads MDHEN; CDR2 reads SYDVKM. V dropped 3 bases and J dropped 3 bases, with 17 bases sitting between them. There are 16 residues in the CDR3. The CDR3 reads CASSFPVGALDTEAFF. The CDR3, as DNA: TGTGCCAGCAGTTTCCCCGTAGGGGCACTCGACACTGAAGCTTTCTTT.

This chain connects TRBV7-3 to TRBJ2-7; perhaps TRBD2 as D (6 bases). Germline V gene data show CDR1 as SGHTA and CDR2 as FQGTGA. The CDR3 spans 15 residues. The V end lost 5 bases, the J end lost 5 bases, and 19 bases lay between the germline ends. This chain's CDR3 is CASSPAPTRENEQYF. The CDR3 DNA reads TGTGCCAGCAGCCCAGCCCCCACCCGGGAGAACGAGCAGTACTTC.

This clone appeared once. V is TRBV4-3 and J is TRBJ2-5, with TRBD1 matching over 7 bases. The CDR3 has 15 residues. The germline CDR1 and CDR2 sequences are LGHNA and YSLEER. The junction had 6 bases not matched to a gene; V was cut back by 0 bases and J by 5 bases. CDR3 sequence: CASSQDDRVDETQYF. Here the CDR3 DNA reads TGCGCCAGCAGCCAAGATGACAGGGTCGACGAGACCCAGTACTTC.

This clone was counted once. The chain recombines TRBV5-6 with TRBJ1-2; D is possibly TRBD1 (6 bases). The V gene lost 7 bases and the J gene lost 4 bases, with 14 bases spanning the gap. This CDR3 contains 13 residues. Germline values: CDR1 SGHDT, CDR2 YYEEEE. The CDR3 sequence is CASYRDKAYGYTF. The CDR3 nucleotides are TGTGCCAGCTACCGGGACAAGGCCTATGGCTACACCTTC.

In nucleotides, the CDR3 is TGTGCCAGCAGCTTAGTGAGTGGAGGGAGATCCTACAATGAGCAGTTCTTC. Translation: CASSLVSGGRSYNEQFF. The chain employs TRBV7-6 and TRBJ2-1; TRBD2 is a possible D gene (6 bases). CDR1 is SGHVS, CDR2 FNYEAQ, per germline. V dropped 1 base and J dropped 1 base, with 14 bases sitting between them. The CDR3 has 17 amino acids.

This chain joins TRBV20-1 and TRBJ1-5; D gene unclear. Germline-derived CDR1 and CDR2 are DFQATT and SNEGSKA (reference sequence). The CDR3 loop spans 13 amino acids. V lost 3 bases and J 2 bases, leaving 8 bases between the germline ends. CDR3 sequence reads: CSASIGGNQPQHF. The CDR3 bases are TGCAGTGCTAGTATCGGGGGCAATCAGCCCCAGCATTTT.

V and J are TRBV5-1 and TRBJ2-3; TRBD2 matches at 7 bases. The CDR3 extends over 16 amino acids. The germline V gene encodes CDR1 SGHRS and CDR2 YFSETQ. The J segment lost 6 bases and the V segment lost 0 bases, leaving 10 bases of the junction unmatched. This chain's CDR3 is CASSLGASGLGDTQYF. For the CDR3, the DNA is TGCGCCAGCAGCTTGGGGGCTAGCGGCCTAGGGGATACGCAGTATTTT. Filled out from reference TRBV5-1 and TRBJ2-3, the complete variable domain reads KAGVTQTPRYLIKTRGQQVTLSCSPISGHRSVSWYQQTPGQGLQFLFEYFSETQRNKGNFPGRFSGRQFSNSRSEMNVSTLELGDSALYLCASSLGASGLGDTQYFGPGTRLTVL.

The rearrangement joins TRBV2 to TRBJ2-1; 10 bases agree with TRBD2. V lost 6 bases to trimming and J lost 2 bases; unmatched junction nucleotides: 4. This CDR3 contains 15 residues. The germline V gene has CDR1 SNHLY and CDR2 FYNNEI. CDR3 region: CASRESGGAYNEQFF. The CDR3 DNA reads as TGTGCCAGCAGGGAGAGCGGGGGGGCCTACAATGAGCAGTTCTTC.

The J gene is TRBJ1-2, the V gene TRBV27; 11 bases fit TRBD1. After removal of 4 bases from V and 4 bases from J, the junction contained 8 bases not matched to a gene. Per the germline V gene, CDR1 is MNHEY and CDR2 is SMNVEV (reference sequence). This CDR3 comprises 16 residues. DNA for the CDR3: TGTGCCAGCAGTTCTAAGGACAGGGGGCATGGCTATGGCTACACCTTC. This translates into CASSSKDRGHGYGYTF.

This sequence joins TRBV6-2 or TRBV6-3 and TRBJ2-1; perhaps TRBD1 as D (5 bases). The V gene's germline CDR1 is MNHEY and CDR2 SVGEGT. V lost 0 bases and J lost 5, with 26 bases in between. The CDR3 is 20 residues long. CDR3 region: CASSYSVDSVIGSLHNEQFF. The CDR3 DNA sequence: TGTGCCAGCAGTTACTCTGTAGACAGTGTGATAGGGTCTCTACACAATGAGCAGTTCTTC.

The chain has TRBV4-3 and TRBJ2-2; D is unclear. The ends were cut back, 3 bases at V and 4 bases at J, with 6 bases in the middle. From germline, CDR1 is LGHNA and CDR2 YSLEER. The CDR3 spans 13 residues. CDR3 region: CASSHLVTGELFF. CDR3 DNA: TGCGCCAGCAGCCATCTCGTCACCGGGGAGCTGTTTTTT.

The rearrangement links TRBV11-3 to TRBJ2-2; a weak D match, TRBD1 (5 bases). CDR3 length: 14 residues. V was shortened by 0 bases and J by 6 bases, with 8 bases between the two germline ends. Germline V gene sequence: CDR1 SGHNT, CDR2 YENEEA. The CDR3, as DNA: TGTGCCAGCAGCTTAGAGGCAGGGTCCGGGGAGCTGTTTTTT. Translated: CASSLEAGSGELFF.

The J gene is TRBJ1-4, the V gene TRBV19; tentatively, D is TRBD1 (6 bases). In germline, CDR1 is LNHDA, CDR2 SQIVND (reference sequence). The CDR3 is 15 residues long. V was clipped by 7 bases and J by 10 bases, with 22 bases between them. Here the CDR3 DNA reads TGTGCCAGTACGGACCCGGGGGGCGCAGGGGTAAAACTGTTTTTT. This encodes CASTDPGGAGVKLFF.

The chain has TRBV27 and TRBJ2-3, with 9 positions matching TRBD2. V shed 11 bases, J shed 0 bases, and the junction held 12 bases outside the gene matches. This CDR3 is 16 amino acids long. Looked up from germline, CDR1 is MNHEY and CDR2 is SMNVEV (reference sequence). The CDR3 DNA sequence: TGTGCCGCCAACCCCGGCGGGAGGGCTAGCACAGATACGCAGTATTTT. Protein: CAANPGGRASTDTQYF.